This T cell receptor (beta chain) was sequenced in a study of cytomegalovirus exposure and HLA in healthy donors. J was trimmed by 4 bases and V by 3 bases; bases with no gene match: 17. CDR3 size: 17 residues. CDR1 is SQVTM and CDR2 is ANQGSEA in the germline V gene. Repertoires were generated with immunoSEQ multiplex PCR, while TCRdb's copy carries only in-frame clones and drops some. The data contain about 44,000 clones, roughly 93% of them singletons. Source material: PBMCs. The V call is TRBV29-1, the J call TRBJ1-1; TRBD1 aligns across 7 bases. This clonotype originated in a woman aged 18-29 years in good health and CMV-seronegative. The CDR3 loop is CSVDGEGARSLGTEAFF. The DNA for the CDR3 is TGCAGCGTTGATGGTGAGGGGGCGCGATCATTGGGCACTGAAGCTTTCTTT. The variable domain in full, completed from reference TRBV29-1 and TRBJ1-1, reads SAVISQKPSRDICQRGTSLTIQCQVDSQVTMMFWYRQQPGQSLTLIATANQGSEATYESGFVIDKFPISRPNLTFSTLTVSNMSPEDSSIYLCSVDGEGARSLGTEAFFGQGTRLTVV.